Sequencing of this TCR beta chain was carried out in a study of T cell repertoires in cytomegalovirus infection. Study-level background: Signatures in public TCR beta sequences pointed to both CMV infection and matching HLA type.

V shed 0 bases and J shed 4 bases, with 12 bases lying between them. The CDR3 runs 15 residues. The germline gives CDR1 SGHRS, CDR2 YFSETQ. TCRdb used MiXCR to reprocess the reads, holding one entry per CDR3 protein. The table lists about 260,000 distinct CDR3 sequences, roughly 15% of them singletons. Sequencing input: PBMCs. This sequence originates from a human donor in good health (CMV status not recorded). Some clones in this sample may be carry-over from other donors' samples. J is TRBJ2-3 and V is TRBV5-1; D uncertain. CDR3 region: CASSLAPDRADTQYF. CDR3 sequence (DNA): TGCGCCAGCAGCTTGGCCCCGGATCGAGCAGATACGCAGTATTTT.